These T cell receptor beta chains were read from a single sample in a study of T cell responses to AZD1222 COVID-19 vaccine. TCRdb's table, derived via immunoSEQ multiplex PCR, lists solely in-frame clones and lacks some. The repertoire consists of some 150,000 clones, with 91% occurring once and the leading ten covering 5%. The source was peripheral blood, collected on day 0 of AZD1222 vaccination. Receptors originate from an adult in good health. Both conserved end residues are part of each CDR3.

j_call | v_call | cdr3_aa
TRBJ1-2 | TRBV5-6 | CASSPQGVLNYGYTF
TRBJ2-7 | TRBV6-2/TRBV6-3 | CASSTTRDPDEQYF
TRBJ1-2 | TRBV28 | CASSLSGGNYGYTF
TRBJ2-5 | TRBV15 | CATSPPWGRETQYF
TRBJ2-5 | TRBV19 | CASRPGGGWQETQYF
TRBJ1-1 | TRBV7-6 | CASSPLTGNTEAFF
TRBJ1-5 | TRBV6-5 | CASSGDRASNQPQHF
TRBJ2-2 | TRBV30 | CAWRWIQAGELFF
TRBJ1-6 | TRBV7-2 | CASSGQGEGSPLHF
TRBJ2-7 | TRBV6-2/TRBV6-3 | CASSLHIAYEQYF
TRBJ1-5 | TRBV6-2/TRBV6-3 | CASSYSKVGNQPQHF
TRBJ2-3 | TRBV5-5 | CASSLTRTGSDTQYF
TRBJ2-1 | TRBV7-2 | CASSSRGGYEQFF
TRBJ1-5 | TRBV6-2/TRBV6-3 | CASSYSPAGSNQPQHF
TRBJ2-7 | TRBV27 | CASWGGGNSYEQYF
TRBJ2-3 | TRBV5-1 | CPRAAGYTDTQYF
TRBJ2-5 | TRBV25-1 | CASKAGSPRLENQETQYF
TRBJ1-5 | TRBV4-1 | CASSQGQGGQPQHF
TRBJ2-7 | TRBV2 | CASSDLNRSSAYEQYF
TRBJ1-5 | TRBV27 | CASSRKLGNQPQHF
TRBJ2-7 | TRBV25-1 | CASSGAGTTDSYEQYF
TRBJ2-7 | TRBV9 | CASSVAYGHSYEQYF
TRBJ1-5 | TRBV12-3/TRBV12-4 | CASSLEGGTAQHF
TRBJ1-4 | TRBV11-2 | CASSLDRRSSTNEKLFF
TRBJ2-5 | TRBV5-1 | CASSPLAGAETQYF
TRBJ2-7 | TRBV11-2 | CASSLAGRAGYEQYF
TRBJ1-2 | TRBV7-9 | CASSPDGSGYTF
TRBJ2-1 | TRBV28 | CASSPSLRSYNEQFF
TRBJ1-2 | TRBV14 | CASSQQGHRSYTF
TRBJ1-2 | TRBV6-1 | CASSVFVVGGRGYGYTF
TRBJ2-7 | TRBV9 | CASSVAPQATYEQYF
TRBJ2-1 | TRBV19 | CASEDGSYNEQFF
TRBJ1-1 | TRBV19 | CASSIGGNTEAFF
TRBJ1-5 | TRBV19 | CASSHVWGGGSNQPQHF
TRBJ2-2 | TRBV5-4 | CASSPPGTVNTGELFF
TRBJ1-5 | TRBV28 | CASSSRQGIYQPQHF
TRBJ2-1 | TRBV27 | CASSSLAGVLDEQFF
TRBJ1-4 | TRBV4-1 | CASSQAMSGQGEKLFF
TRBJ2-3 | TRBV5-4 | CASSRLGGDTDTQYF
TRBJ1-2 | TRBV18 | CASSPSGTPRGYTF
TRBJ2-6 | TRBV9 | CASSSPWTKGGANVLTF
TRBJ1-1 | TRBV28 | CASSLRQGFEAFF
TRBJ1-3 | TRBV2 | CASSEWGQGSVGNTIYF
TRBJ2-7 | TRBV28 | CASSPGISSYEQYF
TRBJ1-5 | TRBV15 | CATSRGRGSNQPQHF
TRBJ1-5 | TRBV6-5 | CASRPTVYNQPQHF
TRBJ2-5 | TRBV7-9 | CASRAGQETQYF
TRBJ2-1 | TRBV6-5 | CASSPRENEQFF
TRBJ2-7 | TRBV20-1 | CSASTRRGLNEQYF
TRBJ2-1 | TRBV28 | CASSLRLSYNEQFF
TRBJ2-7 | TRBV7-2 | CASSLSGTSAYSYEQYF
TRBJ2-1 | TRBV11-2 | CASSSSSGNLYNEQFF
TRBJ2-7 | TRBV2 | CASSDRTALSYEQYF